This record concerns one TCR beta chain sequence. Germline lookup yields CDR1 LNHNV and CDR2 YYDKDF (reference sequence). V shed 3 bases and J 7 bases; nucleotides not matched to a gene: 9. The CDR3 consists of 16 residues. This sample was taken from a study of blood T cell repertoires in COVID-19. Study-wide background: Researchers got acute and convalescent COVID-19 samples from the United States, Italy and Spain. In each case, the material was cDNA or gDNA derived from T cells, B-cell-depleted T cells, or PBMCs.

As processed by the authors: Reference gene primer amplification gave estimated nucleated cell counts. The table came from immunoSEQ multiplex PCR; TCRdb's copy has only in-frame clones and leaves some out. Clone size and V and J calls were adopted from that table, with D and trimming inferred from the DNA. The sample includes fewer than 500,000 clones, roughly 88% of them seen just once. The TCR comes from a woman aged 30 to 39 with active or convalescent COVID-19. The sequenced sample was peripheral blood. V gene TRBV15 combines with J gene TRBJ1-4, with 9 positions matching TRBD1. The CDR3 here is CATSSHPGQGIEKLFF. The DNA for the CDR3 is TGTGCCACCAGCAGCCACCCGGGACAGGGAATTGAAAAACTGTTTTTT. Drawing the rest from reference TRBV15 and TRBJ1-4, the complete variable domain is DAMVIQNPRYQVTQFGKPVTLSCSQTLNHNVMYWYQQKSSQAPKLLFHYYDKDFNNEADTPDNFQSRRPNTSFCFLDIRSPGLGDTAMYLCATSSHPGQGIEKLFFGSGTQLSVL.